The 19 T cell receptor beta chains below all came from one sample that was sequenced in a study of OX40 agonist ivuxolimab in advanced cancers. To prepare the library, the immunoSEQ multiplex PCR assay was applied. In its TCRdb copy, this immuneACCESS table keeps in-frame sequences only and misses some clones. Where compared with another copy, unresolved V genes explain less than half of these, and the others have no known cause. In this sample the table shows approximately 22,000 clones, 83% of which occur a single time. The ten largest make up around 20% of the sample. The sequencing used CD4+ or CD8+ T cells sorted from blood, collected in a trial of the OX40 agonist ivuxolimab. Receptors originate from an adult with an advanced solid tumor such as melanoma, head and neck, liver or kidney cancer.

The chain joins TRBV7-8 to TRBJ1-3; 8 bases agree with TRBD1. Germline values: CDR1 SGHVS, CDR2 FQNEAQ. There are 15 residues in the CDR3. V lost 5 bases, J lost 2 bases, and 5 bases stayed unmatched. The CDR3, as DNA: TGTGCCAGCAGCCGAAGGACAGGGACTGGAAACACCATATATTTT. Translation gives CASSRRTGTGNTIYF.

The gene calls are TRBV7-8 and TRBJ1-4; possibly TRBD1 for D (5 bases). Trimming took off 3 bases at V and 3 bases at J, with 11 bases between the two ends. The germline V gene encodes CDR1 SGHVS and CDR2 FQNEAQ. CDR3 length equals 15 residues. The CDR3 DNA reads TGTGCCAGCAGCTTGGAGGGGAGCTCTAATGAAAAACTGTTTTTT. Residues: CASSLEGSSNEKLFF.

This chain connects TRBV19 to TRBJ2-6, with 8 bases fitting TRBD2. Germline trimming cut 4 bases from V and 3 bases from J; bases unmatched to any gene: 5. The CDR3 is 16 amino acids. CDR1 is LNHDA and CDR2 is SQIVND in the germline V gene (reference sequence). As DNA, the CDR3 is TGTGCCAGTAGTACGACACTAGCGGATGGGGCCAACGTCCTGACTTTC. It yields the protein CASSTTLADGANVLTF.

This chain uses TRBV28 with TRBJ1-5, with a tentative D call TRBD1 (5 bases). V was cut by 6 bases and J by 1 base, with 10 bases left in between. Germline CDR1 reads MDHEN; CDR2 reads SYDVKM. CDR3 size: 14 residues. The CDR3 is CASSLHRSNQPQHF. In DNA form, the CDR3 reads TGTGCCAGCAGCTTACACAGGAGCAATCAGCCCCAGCATTTT.

This clone occurred once. V gene TRBV7-9 combines with J gene TRBJ1-1, with 8 bases matching TRBD1. V lost 7 bases, J lost 2 bases, and 15 bases stayed unmatched. There are 17 residues in the CDR3. Germline V gene data show CDR1 as SEHNR and CDR2 as FQNEAQ (reference sequence). The CDR3 region has the DNA TGTGCCAGCACCCGAATGCGGTCAGACAGGGGTAACACTGAAGCTTTCTTT. Translating gives CASTRMRSDRGNTEAFF.

The chain couples TRBV5-1 to TRBJ2-7; 9 bases align to TRBD1. The CDR3 covers 15 residues. Germline CDR1 and CDR2: SGHRS and YFSETQ. With V trimmed by 4 bases and J by 3 bases, 8 bases remained unmatched. CDR3 residues: CASSAYRGPSYEQYF. As DNA, the CDR3 is TGCGCCAGCAGCGCCTACAGGGGGCCTAGCTACGAGCAGTACTTC.

This clone was detected only a few times. The chain uses TRBV6-5 and TRBJ1-1; no clear D gene. The germline V gene has CDR1 MNHEY and CDR2 SVGAGI. Between the trimmed V and J ends, which lost 0 bases and 5 bases, there was a span of 13 bases. The CDR3 runs 15 residues. The CDR3 DNA follows: TGTGCCAGCAGTTACTCGAAGGCTGTCGGGACTGAAGCTTTCTTT. This gives the protein CASSYSKAVGTEAFF.

The chain uses TRBV27 and TRBJ1-2; tentatively, D is TRBD1 (5 bases). The V and J ends lost 3 bases and 5 bases respectively, with 19 bases between them. Germline V gives CDR1 MNHEY, CDR2 SMNVEV (reference sequence). This CDR3 spans 16 amino acids. In DNA form, the CDR3 reads TGTGCCAGCAGTTTGTTGACGAATGGGGGGGGATATGGCTACACCTTC. Protein: CASSLLTNGGGYGYTF.

V and J are TRBV2 and TRBJ2-5; 7 bases match TRBD2. The germline gives CDR1 SNHLY, CDR2 FYNNEI. There are 13 residues in the CDR3. The J segment lost 7 bases and the V segment lost 1 base, leaving 3 bases of the junction unmatched. The CDR3 loop is CASSEVGGLTQYF. In nucleotides, the CDR3 is TGTGCCAGCAGTGAAGTCGGGGGGTTGACCCAGTACTTC.

The chain recombines TRBV10-2 with TRBJ1-1; D is undetermined. The length of the CDR3 is 15 residues. Germline lookup yields CDR1 WSHSY and CDR2 SAAADI. Trimming cost V 3 bases and J 0 bases, with 11 bases left between them. The CDR3 sequence is CASSDSAGLNTEAFF. The CDR3 bases are TGCGCCAGCAGTGACTCAGCGGGGTTGAACACTGAAGCTTTCTTT.

To note about this clone: A far larger clone is one base from this, pointing to a likely read error. The identical CDR3 is also encoded by other nucleotide sequences in the sample. V usage is TRBV5-1 and J usage is TRBJ2-1, with TRBD1 matching 7 bases. Trimming took 0 bases from V and 2 from J; bases not matched to a gene: 2. Germline V CDR1 and CDR2: SGHRS, YFSETQ. There are 15 residues in the CDR3. DNA of the CDR3: TGCGCCAGCAGCTTGGGAGACAGGGCCTACAATGAGCAGTTCTTC. Its translation is CASSLGDRAYNEQFF.

This chain links TRBV6-6 with TRBJ2-2; unclear D gene. V shed 5 bases and J shed 6 bases, with 7 bases lying between them. This CDR3 has 12 amino acids. Germline V lookup: CDR1 MNHNY, CDR2 SVGAGI (reference sequence). Here the CDR3 reads CASSHGPGELFF. CDR3 nucleotides: TGTGCCAGCAGTCATGGTCCCGGGGAGCTGTTTTTT.

The chain is built from TRBV9 and TRBJ2-3; 9 bases are shared with TRBD1. This CDR3 spans 17 amino acids. Trimming at V came to 0 bases and at J to 2 bases, leaving 7 bases not matched to a gene. Germline V lookup: CDR1 SGDLS, CDR2 YYNGEE. The CDR3 bases are TGTGCCAGCAGCGTAGAAGGGACAGGGCTACTCACAGATACGCAGTATTTT. Its protein is CASSVEGTGLLTDTQYF.

This clone has just a few counts. V gene TRBV11-1 combines with J gene TRBJ2-7; weak D call: TRBD2 (6 bases). Trimming stripped 5 bases from V and 5 bases from J, with 13 bases between. This CDR3 region has 13 residues. Looked up from germline, CDR1 is SGHAT and CDR2 is FQDESV (reference sequence). The CDR3 DNA is TGTGCCAGCAGCACCGGACGGGGGAACGAGCAGTACTTC. Amino acid sequence: CASSTGRGNEQYF.

The V gene is TRBV27, the J gene TRBJ2-7, with 11 bases fitting TRBD1. Per the germline V gene, CDR1 is MNHEY and CDR2 is SMNVEV (reference sequence). The junction had 1 base not matched to a gene; V was cut back by 0 bases and J by 3 bases. The CDR3 runs 15 residues. CDR3: CASSLSGTGGYEQYF. In DNA form, the CDR3 reads TGTGCCAGCAGTTTATCCGGGACAGGGGGCTACGAGCAGTACTTC.

This chain links TRBV6-1 with TRBJ1-1, with D perhaps TRBD1 (5 bases). This CDR3 comprises 13 residues. Trimming stripped 6 bases from V and 3 bases from J, with 11 bases between. Germline loops: CDR1 MNHNS, CDR2 SASEGT. This CDR3 is CASSAGGDTEAFF. In DNA form, the CDR3 reads TGTGCCAGCAGCGCCGGGGGGGACACTGAAGCTTTCTTT.

This chain joins TRBV28 and TRBJ2-3, with a possible D match to TRBD1 (5 bases). From germline, CDR1 is MDHEN and CDR2 SYDVKM. Trimming shortened V by 3 bases and J by 4 bases, and 11 bases separated the two germline ends. CDR3 length equals 14 residues. CDR3 sequence (DNA): TGTGCCAGCAGTTTTGGGGCCCGCGCAGATACGCAGTATTTT. Translation gives CASSFGARADTQYF.

This sequence joins TRBV10-3 and TRBJ2-7; TRBD1 matches at 7 bases. This CDR3 has 13 residues. V lost 7 bases, J lost 0 bases, and 3 bases stayed unmatched. CDR1 ENHRY and CDR2 SYGVKD come from the germline V gene. The CDR3, as DNA: TGTGCCATCACTGGGGACAGCTCCTACGAGCAGTACTTC. Encoded protein: CAITGDSSYEQYF.

The V call is TRBV27, the J call TRBJ1-1; D ambiguous. The CDR3 covers 14 residues. Germline V lookup: CDR1 MNHEY, CDR2 SMNVEV (reference sequence). Trimming removed 0 bases from V and 3 bases from J, with 8 bases in between. This CDR3 is CASSLSKGYTEAFF. The CDR3 DNA reads as TGTGCCAGCAGTTTATCGAAAGGGTACACTGAAGCTTTCTTT.